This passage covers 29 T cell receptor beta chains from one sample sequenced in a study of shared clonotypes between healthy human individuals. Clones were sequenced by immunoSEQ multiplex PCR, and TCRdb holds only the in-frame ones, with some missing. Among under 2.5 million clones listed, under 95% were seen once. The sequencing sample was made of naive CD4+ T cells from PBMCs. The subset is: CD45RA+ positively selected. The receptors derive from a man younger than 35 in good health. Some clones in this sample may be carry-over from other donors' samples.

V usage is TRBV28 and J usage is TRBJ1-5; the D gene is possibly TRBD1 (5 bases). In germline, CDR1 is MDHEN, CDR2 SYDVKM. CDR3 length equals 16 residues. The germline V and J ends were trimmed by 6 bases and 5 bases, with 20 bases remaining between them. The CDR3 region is CASRSPRRERDQPQHF. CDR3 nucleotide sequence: TGTGCCAGCAGATCACCCCGCAGGGAGAGGGATCAGCCCCAGCATTTT.

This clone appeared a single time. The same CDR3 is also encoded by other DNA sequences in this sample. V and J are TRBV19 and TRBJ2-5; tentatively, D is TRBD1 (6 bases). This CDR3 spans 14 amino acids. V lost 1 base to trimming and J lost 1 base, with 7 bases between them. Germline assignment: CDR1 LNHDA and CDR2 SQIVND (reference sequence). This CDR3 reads CASSIGGGQETQYF. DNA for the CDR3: TGTGCCAGTAGTATAGGAGGGGGCCAAGAGACCCAGTACTTC.

CDR3 sequence reads: CAGGTITDTQYF. For the CDR3, the DNA is TGTGCCGGGGGGACTATCACAGATACGCAGTATTTT. The chain recombines TRBV5-4 with TRBJ2-3; TRBD2 matches 7 bases. V gave up 10 bases and J gave up 2 bases; unmatched junction bases: 4. CDR1 and CDR2 (germline): SGHNT, YYREEE (reference sequence). The CDR3 sequence is 12 residues long.

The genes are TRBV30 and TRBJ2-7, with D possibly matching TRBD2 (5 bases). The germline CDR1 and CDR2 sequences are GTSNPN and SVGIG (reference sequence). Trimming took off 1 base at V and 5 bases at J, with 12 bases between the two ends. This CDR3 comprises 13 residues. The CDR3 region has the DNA TGTGCCTGGAGTGCGGGGAGCAGGCACGAGCAGTACTTC. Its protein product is CAWSAGSRHEQYF.

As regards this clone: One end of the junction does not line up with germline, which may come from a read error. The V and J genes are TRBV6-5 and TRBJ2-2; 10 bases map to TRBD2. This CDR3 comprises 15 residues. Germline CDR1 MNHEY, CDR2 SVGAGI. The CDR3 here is CTSTNLAGVSGELFF. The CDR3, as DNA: TGTACCAGCACGAACCTAGCGGGAGTTTCCGGGGAGCTGTTTTTT.

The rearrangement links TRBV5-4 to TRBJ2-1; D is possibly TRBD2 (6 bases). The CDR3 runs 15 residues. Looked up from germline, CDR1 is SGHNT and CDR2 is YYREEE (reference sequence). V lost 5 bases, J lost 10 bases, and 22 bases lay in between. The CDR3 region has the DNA TGTGCCAGCAGAACCGGGAGAAGCGGTAATGACGAGCAGTTCTTC. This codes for CASRTGRSGNDEQFF. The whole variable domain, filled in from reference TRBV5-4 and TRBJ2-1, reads ETGVTQSPTHLIKTRGQQVTLRCSSQSGHNTVSWYQQALGQGPQFIFQYYREEENGRGNFPPRFSGLQFPNYSSELNVNALELDDSALYLCASRTGRSGNDEQFFGPGTRLTVL.

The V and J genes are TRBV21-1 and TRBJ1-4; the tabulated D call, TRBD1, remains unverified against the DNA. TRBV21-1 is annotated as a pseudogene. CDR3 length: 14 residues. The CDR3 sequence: CASRKTGANEKLFF. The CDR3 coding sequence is TGTGCCAGCAGGAAGACAGGTGCTAATGAAAAACTGTTTTTT.

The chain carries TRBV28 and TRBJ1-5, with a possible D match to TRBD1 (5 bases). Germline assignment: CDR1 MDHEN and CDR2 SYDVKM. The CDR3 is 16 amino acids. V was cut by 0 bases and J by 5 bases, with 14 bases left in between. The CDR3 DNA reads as TGTGCCAGCAGTTTATGGTCAGGGTTTGAGCATCAGCCCCAGCATTTT. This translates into CASSLWSGFEHQPQHF. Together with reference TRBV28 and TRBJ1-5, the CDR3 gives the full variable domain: DVKVTQSSRYLVKRTGEKVFLECVQDMDHENMFWYRQDPGLGLRLIYFSYDVKMKEKGDIPEGYSVSREKKERFSLILESASTNQTSMYLCASSLWSGFEHQPQHFGDGTRLSIL.

CDR3 residues: CASGVTGTVTDTQYF. In DNA, the CDR3 is TGTGCTAGTGGTGTCACCGGGACAGTCACAGATACGCAGTATTTT. This chain links TRBV12-5 with TRBJ2-3; the match to TRBD1 covers 7 bases. The CDR3 sequence is 15 residues long. With V trimmed by 5 bases and J by 2 bases, 7 bases remained unmatched. Germline lookup yields CDR1 LGHNT and CDR2 FRNRAP.

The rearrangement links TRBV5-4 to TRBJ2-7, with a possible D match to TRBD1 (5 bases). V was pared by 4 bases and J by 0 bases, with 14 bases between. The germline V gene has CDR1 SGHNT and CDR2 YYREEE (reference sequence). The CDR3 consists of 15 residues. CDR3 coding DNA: TGTGCCAGCAGCGATAAACAGGTTAGCTCCTACGAGCAGTACTTC. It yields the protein CASSDKQVSSYEQYF.

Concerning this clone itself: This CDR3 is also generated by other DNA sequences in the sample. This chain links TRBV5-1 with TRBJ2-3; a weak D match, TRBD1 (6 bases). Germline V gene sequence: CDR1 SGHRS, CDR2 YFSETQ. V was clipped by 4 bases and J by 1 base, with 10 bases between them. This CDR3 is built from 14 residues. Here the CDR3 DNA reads TGCGCCAGCAGCCTAGAGGGGGGCACAGATACGCAGTATTTT. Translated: CASSLEGGTDTQYF.

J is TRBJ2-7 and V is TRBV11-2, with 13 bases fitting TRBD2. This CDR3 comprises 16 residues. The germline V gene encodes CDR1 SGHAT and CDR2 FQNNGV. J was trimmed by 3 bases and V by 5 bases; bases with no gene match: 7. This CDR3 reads CASSPLRTSGSYEQYF. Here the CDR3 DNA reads TGTGCCAGCAGCCCGCTCCGGACTAGCGGGAGCTACGAGCAGTACTTC.

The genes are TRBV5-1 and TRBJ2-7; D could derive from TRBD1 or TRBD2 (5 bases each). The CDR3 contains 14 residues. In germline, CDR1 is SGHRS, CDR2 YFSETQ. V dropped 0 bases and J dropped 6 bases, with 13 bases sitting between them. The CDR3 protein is CASSLAAGSPEQYF. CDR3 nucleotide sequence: TGCGCCAGCAGCTTGGCGGCAGGGAGCCCCGAGCAGTACTTC.

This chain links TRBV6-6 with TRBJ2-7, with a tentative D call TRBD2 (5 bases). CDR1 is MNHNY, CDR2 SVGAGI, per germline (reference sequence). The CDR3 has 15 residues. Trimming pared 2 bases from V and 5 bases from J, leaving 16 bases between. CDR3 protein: CASSYRPEVTDEQYF. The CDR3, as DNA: TGTGCCAGCAGTTACCGACCGGAGGTAACCGACGAGCAGTACTTC.

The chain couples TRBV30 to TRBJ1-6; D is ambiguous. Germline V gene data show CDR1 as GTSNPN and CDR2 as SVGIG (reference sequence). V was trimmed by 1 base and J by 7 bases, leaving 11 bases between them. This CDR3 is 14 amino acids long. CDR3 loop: CAWSAYVGNSPLHF. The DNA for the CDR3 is TGTGCCTGGAGTGCGTACGTAGGGAATTCACCCCTCCACTTT.

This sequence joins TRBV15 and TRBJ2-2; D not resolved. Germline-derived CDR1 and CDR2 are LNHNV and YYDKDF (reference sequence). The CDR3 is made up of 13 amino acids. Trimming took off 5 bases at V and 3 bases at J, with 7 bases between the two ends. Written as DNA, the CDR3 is TGTGCCACCAGCTACGGGTACACCGGGGAGCTGTTTTTT. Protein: CATSYGYTGELFF.

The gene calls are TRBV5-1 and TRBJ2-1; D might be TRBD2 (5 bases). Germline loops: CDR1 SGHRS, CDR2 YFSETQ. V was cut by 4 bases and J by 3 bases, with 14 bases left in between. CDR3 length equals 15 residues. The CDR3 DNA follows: TGCGCCAGCAGCGCCGAGCGGCCCTTCTACAATGAGCAGTTCTTC. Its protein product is CASSAERPFYNEQFF.

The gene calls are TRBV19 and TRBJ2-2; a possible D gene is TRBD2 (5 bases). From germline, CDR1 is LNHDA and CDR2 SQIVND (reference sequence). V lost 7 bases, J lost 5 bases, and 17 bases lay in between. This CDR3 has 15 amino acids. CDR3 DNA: TGTGCCAGTACGGGAAAGGGTGGTGGAACCGGGGAGCTGTTTTTT. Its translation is CASTGKGGGTGELFF.

The CDR3 DNA follows: TGTGCCAGCAGTTACCTGACAGGGGGTACTGAAAAACTGTTTTTT. Encoded protein: CASSYLTGGTEKLFF. V gene TRBV6-6 combines with J gene TRBJ1-4; 9 bases line up with TRBD1. V was pared by 2 bases and J by 7 bases, with 5 bases of the junction left unmatched. Per the germline V gene, CDR1 is MNHNY and CDR2 is SVGAGI (reference sequence). This CDR3 is 15 amino acids long.

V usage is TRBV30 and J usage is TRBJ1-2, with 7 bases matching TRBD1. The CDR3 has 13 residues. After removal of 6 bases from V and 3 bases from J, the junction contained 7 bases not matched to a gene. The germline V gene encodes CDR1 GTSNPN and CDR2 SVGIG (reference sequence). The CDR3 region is CACLDREDYGYTF. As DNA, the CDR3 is TGTGCCTGCTTAGACAGGGAGGACTATGGCTACACCTTC.

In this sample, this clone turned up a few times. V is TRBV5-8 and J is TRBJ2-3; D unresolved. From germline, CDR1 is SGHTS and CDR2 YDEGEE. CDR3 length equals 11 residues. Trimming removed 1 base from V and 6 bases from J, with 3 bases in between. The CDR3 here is CASSLRDTQYF. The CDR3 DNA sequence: TGTGCCAGCAGCTTGCGGGATACGCAGTATTTT.

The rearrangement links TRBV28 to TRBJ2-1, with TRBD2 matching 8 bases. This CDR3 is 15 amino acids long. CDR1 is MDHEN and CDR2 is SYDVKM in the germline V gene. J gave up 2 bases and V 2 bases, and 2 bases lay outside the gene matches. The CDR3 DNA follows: TGTGCCAGCAGTTTAGGGACTAGGGCCTACAATGAGCAGTTCTTC. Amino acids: CASSLGTRAYNEQFF.

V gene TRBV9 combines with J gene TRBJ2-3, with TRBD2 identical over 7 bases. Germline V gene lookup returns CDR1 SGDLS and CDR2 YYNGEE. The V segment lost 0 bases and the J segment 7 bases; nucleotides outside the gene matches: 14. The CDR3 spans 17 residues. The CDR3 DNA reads TGTGCCAGCAGCGTAGCGCCTAATGGCGGGAGTATATATACGCAGTATTTT. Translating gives CASSVAPNGGSIYTQYF. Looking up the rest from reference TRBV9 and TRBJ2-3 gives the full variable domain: DSGVTQTPKHLITATGQRVTLRCSPRSGDLSVYWYQQSLDQGLQFLIQYYNGEERAKGNILERFSAQQFPDLHSELNLSSLELGDSALYFCASSVAPNGGSIYTQYFGPGTRLTVL.

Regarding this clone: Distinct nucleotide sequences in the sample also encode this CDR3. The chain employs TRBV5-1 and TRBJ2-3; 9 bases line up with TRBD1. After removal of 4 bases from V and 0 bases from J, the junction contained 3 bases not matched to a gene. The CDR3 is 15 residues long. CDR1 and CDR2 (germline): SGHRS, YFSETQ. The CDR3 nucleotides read TGCGCCAGCAGCCCACAGGGGGCTAGCACAGATACGCAGTATTTT. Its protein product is CASSPQGASTDTQYF. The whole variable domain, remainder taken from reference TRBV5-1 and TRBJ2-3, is KAGVTQTPRYLIKTRGQQVTLSCSPISGHRSVSWYQQTPGQGLQFLFEYFSETQRNKGNFPGRFSGRQFSNSRSEMNVSTLELGDSALYLCASSPQGASTDTQYFGPGTRLTVL.

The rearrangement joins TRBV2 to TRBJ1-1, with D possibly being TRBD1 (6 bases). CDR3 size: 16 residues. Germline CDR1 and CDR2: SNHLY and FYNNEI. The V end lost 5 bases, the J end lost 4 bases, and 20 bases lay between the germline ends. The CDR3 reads CASSPFQGSRGTEAFF. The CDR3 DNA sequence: TGTGCCAGCAGTCCCTTTCAGGGGTCCAGGGGCACTGAAGCTTTCTTT. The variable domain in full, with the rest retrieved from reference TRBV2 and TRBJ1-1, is EPEVTQTPSHQVTQMGQEVILRCVPISNHLYFYWYRQILGQKVEFLVSFYNNEISEKSEIFDDQFSVERPDGSNFTLKIRSTKLEDSAMYFCASSPFQGSRGTEAFFGQGTRLTVV.

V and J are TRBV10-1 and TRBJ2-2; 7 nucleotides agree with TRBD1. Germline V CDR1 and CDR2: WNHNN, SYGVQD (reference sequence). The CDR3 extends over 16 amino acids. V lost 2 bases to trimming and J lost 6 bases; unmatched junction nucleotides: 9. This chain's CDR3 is CASSEVRQGVAGELFF. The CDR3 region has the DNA TGCGCCAGCAGTGAGGTCCGACAGGGAGTCGCCGGGGAGCTGTTTTTT.

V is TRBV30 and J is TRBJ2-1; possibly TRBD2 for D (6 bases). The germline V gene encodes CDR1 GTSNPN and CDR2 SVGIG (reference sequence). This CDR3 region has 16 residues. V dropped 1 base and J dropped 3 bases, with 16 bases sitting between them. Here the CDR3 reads CAWSDRRASRYNEQFF. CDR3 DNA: TGTGCCTGGAGTGATAGGAGGGCGTCCCGCTACAATGAGCAGTTCTTC.

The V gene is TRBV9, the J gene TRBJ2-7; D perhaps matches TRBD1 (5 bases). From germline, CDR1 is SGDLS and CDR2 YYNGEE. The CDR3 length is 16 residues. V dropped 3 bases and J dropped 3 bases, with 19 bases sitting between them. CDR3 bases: TGTGCCAGCAGCGCCTTAGACTCGGACACGGGCTACGAGCAGTACTTC. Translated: CASSALDSDTGYEQYF.

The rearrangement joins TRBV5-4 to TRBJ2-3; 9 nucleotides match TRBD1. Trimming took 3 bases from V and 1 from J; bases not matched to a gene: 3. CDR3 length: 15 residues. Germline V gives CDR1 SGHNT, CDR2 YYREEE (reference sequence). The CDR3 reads CASSSGQGRTDTQYF. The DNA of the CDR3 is TGTGCCAGCAGCTCGGGACAGGGCCGCACAGATACGCAGTATTTT.